The rows below give T cell receptor beta chains drawn from one sample of a study of cytomegalovirus exposure and HLA in healthy donors. Clones were sequenced by immunoSEQ multiplex PCR, and TCRdb holds only the in-frame ones, with some missing. The table records 70,000 to 90,000 clones, 84% of them present only once. Sequencing was performed on PBMCs. The receptor set was obtained from a man between 65 and 85 years old in good health and CMV-seropositive. Each CDR3 is given without its conserved first and last residue.

v_gene	j_gene	CDR3aa
TRBV28	TRBJ1-4	ASTQGTEEKLF
TRBV5-1	TRBJ2-7	ASSLGLASAWPSYEQY
TRBV11-1	TRBJ2-5	ASSPLSAETQY
TRBV11-2	TRBJ2-7	ASSLGGTSFDEQY
TRBV9	TRBJ2-1	ASSVSGFDYNEQF
TRBV7-9	TRBJ2-3	ASRGQDSTDTQY
TRBV5-1	TRBJ1-1	ASSFGTGRTEAF
TRBV28	TRBJ2-7	ASSPNPPGQGHEQY
TRBV2	TRBJ2-1	ASTRSYNEQF
TRBV18	TRBJ2-5	ASSLVEETQY
TRBV28	TRBJ2-5	ASSIGGRGGGWAQY
TRBV6-5	TRBJ2-7	ASSYSNRRDYEQY
TRBV2	TRBJ1-2	ASSKGDLRISGYT
TRBV10-1	TRBJ2-5	ASSDRLQETQY
TRBV5-6	TRBJ2-6	ASSLQGWGANVLT
TRBV5-6	TRBJ2-5	ASSFAGGLETQY
TRBV7-6	TRBJ2-2	ASSLSLRTVNTGELF
TRBV7-3	TRBJ1-1	ASSRDMNTEAF
TRBV5-1	TRBJ1-1	ASSWTVMNTEAF
TRBV10-3	TRBJ2-1	AIRPGVAYNEQF
TRBV2	TRBJ1-5	ASSGGQGNQPQH
TRBV5-6	TRBJ1-2	ASSFSNYGYT
TRBV5-4	TRBJ2-3	ASSLGQGPSTDTQY
TRBV18	TRBJ1-1	ASSPTGRGTEAF
TRBV9	TRBJ1-1	ASSVGQGTTEAF
TRBV19	TRBJ2-5	ASSDGTVETQY
TRBV2	TRBJ2-7	ASNKPGLADYEQY
TRBV5-1	TRBJ2-1	ASTAGNSYNEQF
TRBV7-9	TRBJ2-3	ASSTRTGSDTQY
TRBV9	TRBJ2-7	ASSKTSGRSHEQY
TRBV4-1	TRBJ2-1	ASSQNSSGSKAPFEQF
TRBV5-8	TRBJ2-5	ASSLRQGARETQY
TRBV10-1	TRBJ2-2	ASSREPNTGELF